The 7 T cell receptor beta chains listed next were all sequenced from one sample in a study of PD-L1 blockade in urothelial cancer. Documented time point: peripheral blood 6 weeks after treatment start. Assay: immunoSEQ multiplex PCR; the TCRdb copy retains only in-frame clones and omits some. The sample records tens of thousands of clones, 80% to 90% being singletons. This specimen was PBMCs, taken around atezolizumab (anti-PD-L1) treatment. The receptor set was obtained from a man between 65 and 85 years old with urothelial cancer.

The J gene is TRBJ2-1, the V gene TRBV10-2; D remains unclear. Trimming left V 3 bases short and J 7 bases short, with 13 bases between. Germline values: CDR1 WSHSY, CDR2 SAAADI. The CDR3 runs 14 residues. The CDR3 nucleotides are TGCGCCAGCAGTGATTCCCGCGGATGGAATGAGCAGTTCTTC. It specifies CASSDSRGWNEQFF.

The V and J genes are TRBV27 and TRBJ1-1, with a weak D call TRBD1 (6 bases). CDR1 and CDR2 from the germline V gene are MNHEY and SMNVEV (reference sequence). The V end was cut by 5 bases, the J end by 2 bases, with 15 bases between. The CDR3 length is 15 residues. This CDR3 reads CASSPRSGANTEAFF. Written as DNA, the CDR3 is TGTGCCAGCAGTCCGAGATCAGGGGCCAACACTGAAGCTTTCTTT.

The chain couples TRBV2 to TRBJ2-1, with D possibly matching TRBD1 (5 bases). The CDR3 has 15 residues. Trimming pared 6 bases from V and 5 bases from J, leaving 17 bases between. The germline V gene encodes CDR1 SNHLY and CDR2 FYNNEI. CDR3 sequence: CASRRQTLLDNEQFF. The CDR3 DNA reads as TGTGCCAGCAGAAGACAGACGCTTCTCGACAATGAGCAGTTCTTC.

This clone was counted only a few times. The CDR3 spells CAWSVRGSTEAFF. The CDR3 DNA follows: TGTGCCTGGAGTGTACGGGGGAGTACTGAAGCTTTCTTT. The chain carries TRBV30 and TRBJ1-1, with D possibly TRBD1 on 5 matching bases. V lost 0 bases, J lost 5 bases, and 10 bases lay in between. In germline, CDR1 is GTSNPN, CDR2 SVGIG (reference sequence). The CDR3 is 13 amino acids.

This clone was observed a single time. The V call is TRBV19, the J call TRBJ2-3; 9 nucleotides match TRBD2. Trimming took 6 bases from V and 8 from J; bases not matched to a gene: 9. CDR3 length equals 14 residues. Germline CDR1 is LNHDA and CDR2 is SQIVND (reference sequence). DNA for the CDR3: TGTGCCAGTAGCGATGCCGGGCGGGGGGGTACGCAGTATTTT. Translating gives CASSDAGRGGTQYF.

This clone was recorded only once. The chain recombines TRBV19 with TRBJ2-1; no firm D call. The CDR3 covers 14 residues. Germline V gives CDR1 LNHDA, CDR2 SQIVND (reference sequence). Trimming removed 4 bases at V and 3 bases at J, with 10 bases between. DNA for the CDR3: TGTGCCAGTAGTAAACAGCAAAACTACAATGAGCAGTTCTTC. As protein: CASSKQQNYNEQFF.

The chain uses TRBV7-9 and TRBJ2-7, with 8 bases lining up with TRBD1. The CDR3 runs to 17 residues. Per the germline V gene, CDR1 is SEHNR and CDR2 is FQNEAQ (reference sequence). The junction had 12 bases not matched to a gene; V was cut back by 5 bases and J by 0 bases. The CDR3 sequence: CASSQDREYLTSYEQYF. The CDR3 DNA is TGTGCCAGCAGCCAGGACAGGGAATACCTTACCTCCTACGAGCAGTACTTC. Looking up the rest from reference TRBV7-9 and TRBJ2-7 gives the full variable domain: DTGVSQNPRHKITKRGQNVTFRCDPISEHNRLYWYRQTLGQGPEFLTYFQNEAQLEKSRLLSDRFSAERPKGSFSTLEIQRTEQGDSAMYLCASSQDREYLTSYEQYFGPGTRLTVT.